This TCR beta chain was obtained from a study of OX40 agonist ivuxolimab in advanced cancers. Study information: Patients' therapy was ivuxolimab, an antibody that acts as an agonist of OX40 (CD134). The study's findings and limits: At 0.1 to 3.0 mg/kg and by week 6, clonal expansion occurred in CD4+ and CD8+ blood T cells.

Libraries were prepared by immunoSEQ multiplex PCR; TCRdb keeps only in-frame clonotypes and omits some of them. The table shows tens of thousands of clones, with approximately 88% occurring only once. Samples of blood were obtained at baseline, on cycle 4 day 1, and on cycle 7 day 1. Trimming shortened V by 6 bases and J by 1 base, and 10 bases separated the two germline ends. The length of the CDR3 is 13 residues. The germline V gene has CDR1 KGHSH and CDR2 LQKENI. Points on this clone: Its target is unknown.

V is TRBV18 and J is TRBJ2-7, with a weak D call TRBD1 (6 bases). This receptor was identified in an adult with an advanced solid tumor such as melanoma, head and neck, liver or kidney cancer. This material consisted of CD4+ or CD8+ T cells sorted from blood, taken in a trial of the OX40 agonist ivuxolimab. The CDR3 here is CASSSDSSYEQYF. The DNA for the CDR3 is TGTGCCAGCTCCTCGGACAGTTCCTACGAGCAGTACTTC.